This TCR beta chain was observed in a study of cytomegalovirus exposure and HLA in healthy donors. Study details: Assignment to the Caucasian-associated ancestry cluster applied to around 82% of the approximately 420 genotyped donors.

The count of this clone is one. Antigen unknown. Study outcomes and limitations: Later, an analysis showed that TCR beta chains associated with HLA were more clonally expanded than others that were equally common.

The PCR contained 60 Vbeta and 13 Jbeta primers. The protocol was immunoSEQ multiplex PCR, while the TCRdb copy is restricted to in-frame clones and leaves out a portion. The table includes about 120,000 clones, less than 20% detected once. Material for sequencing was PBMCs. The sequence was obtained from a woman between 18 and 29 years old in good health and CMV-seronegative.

This chain's CDR3 is CASSGTGPHSYEQYF. DNA for the CDR3: TGTGCCAGCAGTGGGACAGGGCCCCACTCCTACGAGCAGTACTTC. V is TRBV28 and J is TRBJ2-7; 9 bases are a match to TRBD1. CDR3 length: 15 residues. Trimming took 5 bases from V and 0 from J; bases not matched to a gene: 5. Germline-derived CDR1 and CDR2 are MDHEN and SYDVKM.